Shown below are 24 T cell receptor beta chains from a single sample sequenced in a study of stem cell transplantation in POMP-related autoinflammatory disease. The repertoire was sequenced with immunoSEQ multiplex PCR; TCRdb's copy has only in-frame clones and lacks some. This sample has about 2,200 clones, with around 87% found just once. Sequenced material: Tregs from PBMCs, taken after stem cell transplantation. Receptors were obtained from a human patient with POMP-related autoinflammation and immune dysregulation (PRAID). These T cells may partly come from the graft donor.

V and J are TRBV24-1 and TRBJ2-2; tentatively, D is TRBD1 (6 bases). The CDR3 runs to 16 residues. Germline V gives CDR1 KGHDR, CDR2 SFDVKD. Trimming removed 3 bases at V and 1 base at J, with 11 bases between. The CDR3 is CATSDPPTGNTGELFF. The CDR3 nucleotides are TGTGCCACCAGTGATCCCCCGACAGGGAACACCGGGGAGCTGTTTTTT.

The chain's CDR3 is CASSFSRTSGIYEQYF. The CDR3 DNA follows: TGTGCCAGCAGCTTTTCTCGGACTAGCGGGATCTACGAGCAGTACTTC. The V gene is TRBV7-8, the J gene TRBJ2-7; 12 nucleotides line up with TRBD2. Germline assignment: CDR1 SGHVS and CDR2 FQNEAQ. The CDR3 is 16 residues long. After removal of 3 bases from V and 3 bases from J, the junction contained 6 bases not matched to a gene.

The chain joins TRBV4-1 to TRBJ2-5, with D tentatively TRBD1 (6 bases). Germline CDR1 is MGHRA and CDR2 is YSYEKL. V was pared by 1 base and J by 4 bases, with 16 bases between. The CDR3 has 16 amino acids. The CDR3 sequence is CASSQAIEAGVETQYF. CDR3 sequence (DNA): TGCGCCAGCAGCCAAGCTATTGAGGCAGGGGTAGAGACCCAGTACTTC.

The CDR3 nucleotides are TGTGCCAGCATAAACAGGGCCGGACGGCAGCCCCAGCATTTT. Its translation is CASINRAGRQPQHF. The V call is TRBV28, the J call TRBJ1-5, with D possibly being TRBD1 (6 bases). V was clipped by 7 bases and J by 7 bases, with 17 bases between them. This CDR3 has 14 amino acids. From germline, CDR1 is MDHEN and CDR2 SYDVKM.

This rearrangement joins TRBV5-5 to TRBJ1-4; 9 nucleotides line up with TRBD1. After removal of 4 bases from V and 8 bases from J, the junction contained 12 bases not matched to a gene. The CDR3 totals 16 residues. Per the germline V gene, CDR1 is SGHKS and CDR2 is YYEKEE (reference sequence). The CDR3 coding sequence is TGTGCCAGCAGCGTGGGGTTCGGACAGGGGTACGAAAAACTGTTTTTT. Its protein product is CASSVGFGQGYEKLFF. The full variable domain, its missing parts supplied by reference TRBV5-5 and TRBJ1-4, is DAGVTQSPTHLIKTRGQQVTLRCSPISGHKSVSWYQQVLGQGPQFIFQYYEKEERGRGNFPDRFSARQFPNYSSELNVNALLLGDSALYLCASSVGFGQGYEKLFFGSGTQLSVL.

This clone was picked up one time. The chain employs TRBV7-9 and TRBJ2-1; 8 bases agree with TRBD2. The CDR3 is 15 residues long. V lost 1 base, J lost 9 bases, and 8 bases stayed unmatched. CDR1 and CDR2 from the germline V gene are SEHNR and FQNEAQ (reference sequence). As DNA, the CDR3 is TGTGCCAGCAGCTTAGGTGGTCTGGGGACTAGTGAGCAGTTCTTC. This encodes CASSLGGLGTSEQFF. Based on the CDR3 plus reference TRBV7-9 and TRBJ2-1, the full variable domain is DTGVSQNPRHKITKRGQNVTFRCDPISEHNRLYWYRQTLGQGPEFLTYFQNEAQLEKSRLLSDRFSAERPKGSFSTLEIQRTEQGDSAMYLCASSLGGLGTSEQFFGPGTRLTVL.

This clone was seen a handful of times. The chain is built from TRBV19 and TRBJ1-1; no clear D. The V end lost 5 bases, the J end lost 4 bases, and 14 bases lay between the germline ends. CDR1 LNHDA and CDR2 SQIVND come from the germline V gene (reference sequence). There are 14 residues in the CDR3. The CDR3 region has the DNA TGTGCCAGTAGTTCGTGGGATGGAGCCACTGAAGCTTTCTTT. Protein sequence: CASSSWDGATEAFF. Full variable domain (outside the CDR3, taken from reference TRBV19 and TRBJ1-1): DGGITQSPKYLFRKEGQNVTLSCEQNLNHDAMYWYRQDPGQGLRLIYYSQIVNDFQKGDIAEGYSVSREKKESFPLTVTSAQKNPTAFYLCASSSWDGATEAFFGQGTRLTVV.

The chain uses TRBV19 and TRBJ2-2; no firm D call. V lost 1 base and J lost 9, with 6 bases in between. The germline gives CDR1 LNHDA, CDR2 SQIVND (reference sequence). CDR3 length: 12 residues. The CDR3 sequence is CASSIGRRELFF. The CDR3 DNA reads TGTGCCAGTAGTATAGGTCGGAGGGAGCTGTTTTTT.

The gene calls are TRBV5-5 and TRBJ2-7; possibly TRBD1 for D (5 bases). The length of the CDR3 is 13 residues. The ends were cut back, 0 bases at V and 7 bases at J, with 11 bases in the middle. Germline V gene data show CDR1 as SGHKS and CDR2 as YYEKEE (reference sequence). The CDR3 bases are TGTGCCAGCAGCTTGGTCCCCAGGACAGAGCAGTACGTC. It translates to CASSLVPRTEQYV.

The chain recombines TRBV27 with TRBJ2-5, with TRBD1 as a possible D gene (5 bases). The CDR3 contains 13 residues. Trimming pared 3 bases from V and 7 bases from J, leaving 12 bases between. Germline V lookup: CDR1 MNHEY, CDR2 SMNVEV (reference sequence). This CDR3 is CASSFDRGGTQYF. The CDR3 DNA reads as TGTGCCAGCAGTTTTGACAGAGGCGGGACCCAGTACTTC.

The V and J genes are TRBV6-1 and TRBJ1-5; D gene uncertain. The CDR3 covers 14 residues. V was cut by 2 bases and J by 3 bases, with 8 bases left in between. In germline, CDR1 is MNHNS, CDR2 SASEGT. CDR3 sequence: CASSEQSLNQPQHF. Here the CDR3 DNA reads TGTGCCAGCAGTGAACAGTCCCTCAATCAGCCCCAGCATTTT.

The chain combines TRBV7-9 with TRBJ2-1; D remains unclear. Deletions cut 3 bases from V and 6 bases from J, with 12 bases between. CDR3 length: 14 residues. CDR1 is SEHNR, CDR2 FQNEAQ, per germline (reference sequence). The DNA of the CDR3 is TGTGCCAGCAGCTTGAGCCTAGTTGTCAATGAGCAGTTCTTC. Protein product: CASSLSLVVNEQFF.

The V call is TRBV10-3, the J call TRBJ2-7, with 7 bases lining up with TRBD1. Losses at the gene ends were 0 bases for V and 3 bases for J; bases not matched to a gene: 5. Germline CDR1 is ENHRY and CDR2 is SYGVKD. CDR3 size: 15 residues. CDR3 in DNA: TGTGCCATCAGTGAGTCGGGACAGTCTTTCTACGAGCAGTACTTC. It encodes CAISESGQSFYEQYF.

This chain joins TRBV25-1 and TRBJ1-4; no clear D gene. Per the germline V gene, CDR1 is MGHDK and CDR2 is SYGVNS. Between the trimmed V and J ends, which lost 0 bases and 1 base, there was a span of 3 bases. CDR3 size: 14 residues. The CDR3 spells CASSEYRTNEKLFF. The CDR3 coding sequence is TGTGCCAGCAGTGAATATCGAACTAATGAAAAACTGTTTTTT.

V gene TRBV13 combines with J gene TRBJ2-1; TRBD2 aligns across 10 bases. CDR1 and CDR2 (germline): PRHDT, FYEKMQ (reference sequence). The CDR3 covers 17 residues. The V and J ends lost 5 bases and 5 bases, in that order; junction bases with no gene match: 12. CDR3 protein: CASSPVSGRGVHNEQFF. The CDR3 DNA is TGTGCCAGCAGCCCCGTGAGCGGGAGGGGGGTCCACAATGAGCAGTTCTTC.

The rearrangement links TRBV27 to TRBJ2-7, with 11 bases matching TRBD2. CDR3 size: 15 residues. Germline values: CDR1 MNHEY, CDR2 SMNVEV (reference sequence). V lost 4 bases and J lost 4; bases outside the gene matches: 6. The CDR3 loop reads CASSYSGRAKYEQYF. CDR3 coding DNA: TGTGCCAGCAGTTATAGCGGGAGGGCCAAGTACGAGCAGTACTTC.

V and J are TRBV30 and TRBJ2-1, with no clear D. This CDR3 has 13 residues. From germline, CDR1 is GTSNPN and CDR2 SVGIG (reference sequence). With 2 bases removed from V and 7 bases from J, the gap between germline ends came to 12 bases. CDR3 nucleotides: TGTGCCTGGAGTCCCTTGACACTAAATGAGCAGTTCTTC. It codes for CAWSPLTLNEQFF. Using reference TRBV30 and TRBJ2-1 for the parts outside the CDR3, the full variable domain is SQTIHQWPATLVQPVGSPLSLECTVEGTSNPNLYWYRQAAGRGLQLLFYSVGIGQISSEVPQNLSASRPQDRQFILSSKKLLLSDSGFYLCAWSPLTLNEQFFGPGTRLTVL.

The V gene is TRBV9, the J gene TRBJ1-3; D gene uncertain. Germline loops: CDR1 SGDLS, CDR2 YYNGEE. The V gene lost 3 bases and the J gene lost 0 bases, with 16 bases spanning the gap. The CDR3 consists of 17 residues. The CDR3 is CASSDQWPIHSGNTIYF. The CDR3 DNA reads TGTGCCAGCAGCGATCAGTGGCCGATCCACTCTGGAAACACCATATATTTT.

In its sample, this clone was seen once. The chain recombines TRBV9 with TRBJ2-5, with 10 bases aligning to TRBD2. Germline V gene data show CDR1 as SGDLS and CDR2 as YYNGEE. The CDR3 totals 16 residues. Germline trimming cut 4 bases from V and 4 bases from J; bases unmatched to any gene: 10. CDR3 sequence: CASSPLAGVGRETQYF. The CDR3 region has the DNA TGTGCCAGCAGCCCTCTAGCGGGAGTGGGTAGAGAGACCCAGTACTTC. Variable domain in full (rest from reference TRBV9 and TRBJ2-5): DSGVTQTPKHLITATGQRVTLRCSPRSGDLSVYWYQQSLDQGLQFLIQYYNGEERAKGNILERFSAQQFPDLHSELNLSSLELGDSALYFCASSPLAGVGRETQYFGPGTRLLVL.

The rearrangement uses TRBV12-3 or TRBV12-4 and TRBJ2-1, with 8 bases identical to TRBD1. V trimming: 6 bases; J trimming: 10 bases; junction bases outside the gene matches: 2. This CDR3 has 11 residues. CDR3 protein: CASSSGGEQFF. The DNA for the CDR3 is TGTGCCAGCAGCTCAGGGGGCGAGCAGTTCTTC.

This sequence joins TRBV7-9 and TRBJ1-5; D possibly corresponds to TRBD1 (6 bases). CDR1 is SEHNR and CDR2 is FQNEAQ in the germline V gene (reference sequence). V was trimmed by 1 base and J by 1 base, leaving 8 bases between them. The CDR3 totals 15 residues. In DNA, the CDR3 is TGTGCCAGCAGCTTAGGGGGGCGCAGCAATCAGCCCCAGCATTTT. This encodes CASSLGGRSNQPQHF.

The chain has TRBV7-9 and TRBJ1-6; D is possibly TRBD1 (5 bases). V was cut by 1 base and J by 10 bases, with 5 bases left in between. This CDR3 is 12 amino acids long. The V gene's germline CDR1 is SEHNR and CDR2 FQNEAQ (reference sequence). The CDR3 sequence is CASSLGGSPLHF. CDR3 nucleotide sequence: TGTGCCAGCAGCTTAGGGGGGTCACCCCTCCACTTT. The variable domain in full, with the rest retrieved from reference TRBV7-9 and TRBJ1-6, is DTGVSQNPRHKITKRGQNVTFRCDPISEHNRLYWYRQTLGQGPEFLTYFQNEAQLEKSRLLSDRFSAERPKGSFSTLEIQRTEQGDSAMYLCASSLGGSPLHFGNGTRLTVT.

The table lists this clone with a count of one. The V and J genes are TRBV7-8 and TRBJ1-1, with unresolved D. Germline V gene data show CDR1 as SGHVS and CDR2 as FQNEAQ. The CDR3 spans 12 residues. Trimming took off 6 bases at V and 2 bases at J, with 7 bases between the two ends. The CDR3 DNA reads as TGTGCCAGCAGTCGGACCAACACTGAAGCTTTCTTT. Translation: CASSRTNTEAFF.

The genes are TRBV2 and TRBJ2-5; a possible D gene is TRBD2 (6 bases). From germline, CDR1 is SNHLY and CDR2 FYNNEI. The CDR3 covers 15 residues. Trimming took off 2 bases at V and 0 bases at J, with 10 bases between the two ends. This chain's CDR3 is CASSEPWGDQETQYF. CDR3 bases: TGTGCCAGCAGTGAACCGTGGGGGGACCAAGAGACCCAGTACTTC. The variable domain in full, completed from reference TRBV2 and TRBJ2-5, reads EPEVTQTPSHQVTQMGQEVILRCVPISNHLYFYWYRQILGQKVEFLVSFYNNEISEKSEIFDDQFSVERPDGSNFTLKIRSTKLEDSAMYFCASSEPWGDQETQYFGPGTRLLVL.